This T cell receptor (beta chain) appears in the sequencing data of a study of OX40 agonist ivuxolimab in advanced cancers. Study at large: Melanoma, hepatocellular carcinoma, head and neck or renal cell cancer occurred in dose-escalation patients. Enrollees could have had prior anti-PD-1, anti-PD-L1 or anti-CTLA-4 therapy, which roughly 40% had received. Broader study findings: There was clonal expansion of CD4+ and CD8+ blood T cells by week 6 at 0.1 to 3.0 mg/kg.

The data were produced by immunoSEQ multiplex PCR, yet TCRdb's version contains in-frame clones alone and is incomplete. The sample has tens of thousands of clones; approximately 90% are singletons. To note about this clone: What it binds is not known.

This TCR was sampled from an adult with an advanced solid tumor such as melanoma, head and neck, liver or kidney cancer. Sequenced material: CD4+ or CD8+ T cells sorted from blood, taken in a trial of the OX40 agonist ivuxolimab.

For the CDR3, the DNA is TGTGCCAGCATTGAACTTCCCCTAAGCGCCGGGGAGCTGTTTTTT. Translation: CASIELPLSAGELFF. The V call is TRBV7-9, the J call TRBJ2-2; D gene unclear. Trimming took 7 bases from V and 6 from J, leaving 18 bases between them. This CDR3 comprises 15 residues. In germline, CDR1 is SEHNR, CDR2 FQNEAQ (reference sequence).